The 8 T cell receptor beta chains given below trace back to one sample, sequenced in a study of cytomegalovirus exposure and HLA in healthy donors. Amplification used 60 Vbeta primers and 13 Jbeta primers. The data were produced by immunoSEQ multiplex PCR, yet TCRdb's version contains in-frame clones alone and is incomplete. This repertoire shows more than 100,000 clones, 60% to 85% found once; its top ten account for about 1.5%. Material: PBMCs. All receptors derive from a woman in her 40s in good health and CMV-seronegative.

This clone was recorded only once. The chain has TRBV6-1 and TRBJ1-4; D might be TRBD1 (6 bases). The CDR3 runs 15 residues. CDR1 is MNHNS and CDR2 is SASEGT in the germline V gene. Trimming removed 0 bases at V and 8 bases at J, with 13 bases between. The CDR3 reads CASSEAGAGAEKLFF. The CDR3 DNA sequence: TGTGCCAGCAGTGAAGCAGGGGCAGGGGCCGAAAAACTGTTTTTT.

This clone was observed once. This chain connects TRBV6-5 to TRBJ1-4; 7 nucleotides line up with TRBD1. CDR1 and CDR2 from the germline V gene are MNHEY and SVGAGI. The length of the CDR3 is 15 residues. Trimming removed 6 bases from V and 6 bases from J; junction bases left unmatched: 10. For the CDR3, the DNA is TGTGCCAGCAGGGATTGGACAGGCGGGGATGAAAAACTGTTTTTT. This translates into CASRDWTGGDEKLFF.

The V call is TRBV20-1, the J call TRBJ2-7, with D possibly TRBD1 on 5 matching bases. This CDR3 spans 11 amino acids. Germline V gene sequence: CDR1 DFQATT, CDR2 SNEGSKA (reference sequence). Trimming took 8 bases from V and 2 from J, leaving 10 bases between them. CDR3 region: CSTPGTYEQYF. The CDR3 nucleotides are TGCAGTACGCCAGGGACCTACGAGCAGTACTTC.

This chain uses TRBV5-1 with TRBJ1-1; D not certain. Trimming took off 3 bases at V and 2 bases at J, with 17 bases between the two ends. The CDR3 covers 16 residues. Germline CDR1 is SGHRS and CDR2 is YFSETQ. The CDR3 DNA is TGCGCCAGCAGCTCGGGGAATACGGAGTTTAACACTGAAGCTTTCTTT. Protein: CASSSGNTEFNTEAFF.

This clone has just one count. Its ends do not fully match the called genes, so a read error is possible. The rearrangement joins TRBV12-5 to TRBJ1-1, with D unresolved. Looked up from germline, CDR1 is LGHNT and CDR2 is FRNRAP. The CDR3 extends over 14 amino acids. CDR3 sequence: CVSGLPPVVTEAFF. In DNA form, the CDR3 reads TGTGTTAGTGGTTTGCCTCCGGTTGTCACTGAAGCTTTCTTT. The full variable domain, its missing parts supplied by reference TRBV12-5 and TRBJ1-1, is DARVTQTPRHKVTEMGQEVTMRCQPILGHNTVFWYRQTMMQGLELLAYFRNRAPLDDSGMPKDRFSAEMPDATLATLKIQPSEPRDSAVYFCVSGLPPVVTEAFFGQGTRLTVV.

The chain carries TRBV9 and TRBJ2-4; TRBD2 is a possible D gene (6 bases). V was clipped by 3 bases and J by 4 bases, with 11 bases between them. The CDR3 contains 14 residues. Germline loops: CDR1 SGDLS, CDR2 YYNGEE. CDR3 protein: CASSGAGGKNIQYF. In DNA, the CDR3 is TGTGCCAGCAGCGGAGCGGGTGGGAAAAACATTCAGTACTTC.

The chain couples TRBV11-3 to TRBJ2-2; D not resolved. This CDR3 region has 14 residues. Trimming took 5 bases from V and 1 from J, leaving 8 bases between them. Germline V gene sequence: CDR1 SGHNT, CDR2 YENEEA. In DNA, the CDR3 is TGTGCCAGCAGCCCTCAGGAGAACACCGGGGAGCTGTTTTTT. It yields the protein CASSPQENTGELFF. Looking up the rest from reference TRBV11-3 and TRBJ2-2 gives the full variable domain: EAGVVQSPRYKIIEKKQPVAFWCNPISGHNTLYWYLQNLGQGPELLIRYENEEAVDDSQLPKDRFSAERLKGVDSTLKIQPAELGDSAVYLCASSPQENTGELFFGEGSRLTVL.

The chain employs TRBV19 and TRBJ1-1, with D tentatively TRBD1 (6 bases). Germline V gene lookup returns CDR1 LNHDA and CDR2 SQIVND (reference sequence). Trimming took off 4 bases at V and 7 bases at J, with 10 bases between the two ends. The CDR3 is 12 amino acids. CDR3 in amino acids: CASSSRGGEAFF. The CDR3 nucleotides are TGTGCCAGTAGTAGCCGAGGGGGTGAAGCTTTCTTT.